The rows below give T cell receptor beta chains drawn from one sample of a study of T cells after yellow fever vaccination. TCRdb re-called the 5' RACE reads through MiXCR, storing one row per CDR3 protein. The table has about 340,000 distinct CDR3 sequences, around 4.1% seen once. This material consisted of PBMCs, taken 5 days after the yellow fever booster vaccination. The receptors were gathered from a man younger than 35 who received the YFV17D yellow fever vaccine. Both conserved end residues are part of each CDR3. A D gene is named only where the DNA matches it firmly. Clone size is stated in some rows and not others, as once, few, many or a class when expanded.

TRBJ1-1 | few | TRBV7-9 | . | TGTGCCAGCAGCTTTATGATCCTCAAGAACACTGAAGCTTTCTTT | CASSFMILKNTEAFF
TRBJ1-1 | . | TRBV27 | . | TGTGCCAGCAGTTTCTTTTCAGATTCGAACACTGAAGCTTTCTTT | CASSFFSDSNTEAFF
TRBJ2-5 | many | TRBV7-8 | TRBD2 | TGTGCCAGCAGCTGGACTAGCGGGGGGGCCCAAGAGACCCAGTACTTC | CASSWTSGGAQETQYF
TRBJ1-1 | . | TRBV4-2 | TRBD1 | TGTGCCAGCAGCCCCGGACAGGCGAGAAACACTGAAGCTTTCTTT | CASSPGQARNTEAFF
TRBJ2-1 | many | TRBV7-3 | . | TGTGCCAGCAGCTTAAGACACGCCGGCTACAATGAGCAGTTCTTC | CASSLRHAGYNEQFF
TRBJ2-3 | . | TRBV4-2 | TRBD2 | TGTGCCAGCAGCCAAGGGCGGGGGGTTGATACGCAGTATTTT | CASSQGRGVDTQYF
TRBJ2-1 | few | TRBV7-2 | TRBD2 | TGTGCCAGCAGCTTAGCCGGGACTATCCTTTACAATGAGCAGTTCTTC | CASSLAGTILYNEQFF
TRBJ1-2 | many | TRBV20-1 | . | TGCAGTGCTAGAGATCTGGGAGGAGGCTACACCTTC | CSARDLGGGYTF
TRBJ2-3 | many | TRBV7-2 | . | TGTGCCAGCAGCTTGGGCAGAGCGGGCACAGATACGCAGTATTTT | CASSLGRAGTDTQYF
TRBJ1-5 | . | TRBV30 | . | TGTGCCTGGAGCTCCAGACGGGAATTCAGCAATCAGCCCCAGCATTTT | CAWSSRREFSNQPQHF
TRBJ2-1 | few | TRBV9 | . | TGTGCCAGCAGCGTAGAACATATCCCCGACTACAATGAGCAGTTCTTC | CASSVEHIPDYNEQFF
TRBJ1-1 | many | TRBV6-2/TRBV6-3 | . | TGTGCCAGCAGTTACGGGGCAACTGAAGCTTTCTTT | CASSYGATEAFF
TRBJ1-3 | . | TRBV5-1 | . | TGCGCCAGCAGCTTTCTGGAGACGGGCTCTGGAAACACCATATATTTT | CASSFLETGSGNTIYF
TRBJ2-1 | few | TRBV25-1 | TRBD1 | TGTGCCAGCAGTGCTTCCGGGACAGGGGGCAATGAGCAGTTCTTC | CASSASGTGGNEQFF
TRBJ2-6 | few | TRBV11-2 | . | TGTGCCAGCAGCTTATATAAGGGATCAAGATCTGGGGCCAACGTCCTGACTTTC | CASSLYKGSRSGANVLTF
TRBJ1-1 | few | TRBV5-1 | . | TGCGCCAGCAGCTCCTTCCCGGACAGCGCCAACACTGAAGCTTTCTTT | CASSSFPDSANTEAFF
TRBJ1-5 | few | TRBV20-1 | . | TGCAGTGCAAAGGGGGGGCCAGTGGGCAATCAGCCCCAGCATTTT | CSAKGGPVGNQPQHF
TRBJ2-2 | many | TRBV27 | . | TGTGCCAGCAGTTTATCGGCCCTGGCCGGGGAGCTGTTTTTT | CASSLSALAGELFF
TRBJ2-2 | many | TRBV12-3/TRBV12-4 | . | TGTGCCAGCAGCTTGCCCGGGGAGCTGTTTTTT | CASSLPGELFF
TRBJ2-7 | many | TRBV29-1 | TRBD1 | TGCAGCGTTGAAATACCCGGACAGGGCCGATACGAGCAGTACTTC | CSVEIPGQGRYEQYF
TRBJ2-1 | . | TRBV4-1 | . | TGCGCCAGCAGCCAAGAACAAGGCTCCCCCGCTGATGAGCAGTTCTTC | CASSQEQGSPADEQFF
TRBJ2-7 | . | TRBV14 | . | TGTGCCAGCAGCCAGAACCTGTTGGGGGGCTCCTACGAGCAGTACTTC | CASSQNLLGGSYEQYF
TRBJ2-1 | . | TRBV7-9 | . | TGTGCCAGCAGCCCGGCGGGTACGGATGAGCAGTTCTTC | CASSPAGTDEQFF
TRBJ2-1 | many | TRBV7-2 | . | TGTGCCAGCAGCCAACGGTATGAGCAGTTCTTC | CASSQRYEQFF
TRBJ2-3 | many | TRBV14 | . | TGTGCCAGCAGCGCCCTGAGAACCGGGTCCCACGATACGCAGTATTTT | CASSALRTGSHDTQYF
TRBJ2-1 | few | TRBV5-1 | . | TGCGCCAGCAGCTCCCCCCAGGGGTGGAATGAGCAGTTCTTC | CASSSPQGWNEQFF
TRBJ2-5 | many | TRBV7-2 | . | TGTGCCAGCAGCTTAGTGGTTAGAATGGGGACCCAGTACTTC | CASSLVVRMGTQYF
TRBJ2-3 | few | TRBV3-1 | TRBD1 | TGTGCCAGCAGCCAACTTGAGGGACAGGGGGAATGGGCCCACCCCAGTGCGGATACGCAGTATTTT | CASSQLEGQGEWAHPSADTQYF
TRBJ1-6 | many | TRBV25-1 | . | TGTGCCAGCAGAGCGGTCTATAATTCACCCCTCCACTTT | CASRAVYNSPLHF
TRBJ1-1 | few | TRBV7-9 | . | TGTGCCAGCAGCTTCCCAGGGGAAGGTGAAGCTTTCTTT | CASSFPGEGEAFF
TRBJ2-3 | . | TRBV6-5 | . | TGTGCCAGCAGGCCCTTCCCGGGGGACACAGGAGATACGCAGTATTTT | CASRPFPGDTGDTQYF
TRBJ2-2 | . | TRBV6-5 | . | TGTGCCAGCAGTTACGTCCTCCCAGGGGAGAACACCGGGGAGCTGTTTTTT | CASSYVLPGENTGELFF
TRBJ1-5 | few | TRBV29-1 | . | TGCAGCGTCGCTGGTGACGGGGATCAGCCCCAGCATTTT | CSVAGDGDQPQHF
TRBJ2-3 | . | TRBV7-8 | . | TGTGCCAGCGGTAGTTGGGCCGACGGCACAGATACGCAGTATTTT | CASGSWADGTDTQYF
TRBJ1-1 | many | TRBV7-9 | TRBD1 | TGTGCCAGCAGCCGGGGACAGGGGAACACTGAAGCTTTCTTT | CASSRGQGNTEAFF
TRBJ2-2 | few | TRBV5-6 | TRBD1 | TGTGCCAGCAGCCGACAGGGGGCGAACACCGGGGAGCTGTTTTTT | CASSRQGANTGELFF
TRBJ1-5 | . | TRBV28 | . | TGTGCCAGCAGGCACTCTTGGGCAGGCAATAGCAATCAGCCCCAGCATTTT | CASRHSWAGNSNQPQHF
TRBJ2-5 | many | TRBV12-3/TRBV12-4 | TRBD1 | TGTGCCAGCATCGGACAGGCCCAAGAGACCCAGTACTTC | CASIGQAQETQYF
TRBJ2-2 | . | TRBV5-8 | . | TGTGCCAGCAGCTTGGAGGTCCGGGAAGTTATTACCGGGGAGCTGTTTTTT | CASSLEVREVITGELFF
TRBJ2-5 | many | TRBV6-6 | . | TGTGCCAGCGGAGAGACCCAGTACTTC | CASGETQYF
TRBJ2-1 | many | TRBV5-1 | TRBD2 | TGCGCCAGCAGCTTACTAGCGGGGGGGTTTGAGCAGTTCTTC | CASSLLAGGFEQFF
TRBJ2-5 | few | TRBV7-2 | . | TGTGCCAGCAGCTTACGTACACTCCAAGAGACCCAGTACTTC | CASSLRTLQETQYF
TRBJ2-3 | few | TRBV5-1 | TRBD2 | TGCGCCAGCCGGCCGGGACTAGCGTCAGATACGCAGTATTTT | CASRPGLASDTQYF
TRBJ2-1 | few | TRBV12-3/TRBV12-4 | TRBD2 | TGTGCCAGCAGTTTAGACTCTGGCGGGGGAAGGAATGAGCAGTTCTTC | CASSLDSGGGRNEQFF
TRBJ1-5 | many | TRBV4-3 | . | TGCGCCAGCAGCCAAGACATCGTGCGGGAAAGGCCCCAGCATTTT | CASSQDIVRERPQHF
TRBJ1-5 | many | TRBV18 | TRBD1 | TGTGCCAGCTCAACCGACAGGGGTCAGCCCCAGCATTTT | CASSTDRGQPQHF
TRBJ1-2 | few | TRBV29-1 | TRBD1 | TGCAGCGTTGAGGGGTTTGCAGGGGGCGGCTATGGCTACACCTTC | CSVEGFAGGGYGYTF
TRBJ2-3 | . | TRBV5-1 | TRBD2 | TGCGCCAGCAACACCCTCACTAGCGGCACAGATACGCAGTATTTT | CASNTLTSGTDTQYF
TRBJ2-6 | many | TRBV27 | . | TGTGCCAGCAGTTCCGCAGGCGACAGCTACGGGAGGGCCAACGTCCTGACTTTC | CASSSAGDSYGRANVLTF
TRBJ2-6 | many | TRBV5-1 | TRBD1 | TGCGCCAGCAGCATAGACAGGGCAGGGGCCAACGTCCTGACTTTC | CASSIDRAGANVLTF
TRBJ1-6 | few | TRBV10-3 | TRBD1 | TGTGCCATCAGTGAGGCGACAGGGTATGGGTCACCCCTCCACTTT | CAISEATGYGSPLHF
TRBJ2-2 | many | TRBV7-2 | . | TGTGCCAGCAGCTCCTTTGGGGGGGAGCTGTTTTTT | CASSSFGGELFF
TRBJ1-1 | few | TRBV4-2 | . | TGTGCCAGCAGCCAAGATCGGGCGGGCACTGAAGCTTTCTTT | CASSQDRAGTEAFF
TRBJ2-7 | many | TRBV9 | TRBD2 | TGTGCCAGCAGCGGGGGGGGCGAGCAGTACTTC | CASSGGGEQYF